This TCR beta chain was recovered during a study of T cell changes during pregnancy in multiple sclerosis. V lost 9 bases to trimming and J lost 6 bases, with 9 bases between them. The germline gives CDR1 SEHNR, CDR2 FQNEAQ (reference sequence). CDR3 length: 12 amino acids. Sequenced by immunoSEQ multiplex PCR; TCRdb stores in-frame clones only, minus some. Here the sample spans 35,000 to 45,000 clones, approximately 93% being singletons. The rearrangement uses TRBV7-9 and TRBJ1-6, with a weak D call TRBD1 (6 bases). Sequenced here: CD8+ T cells from peripheral blood mononuclear cells, sampled in the third trimester of pregnancy. The clonotype comes from a female donor with multiple sclerosis, enrolled in a pregnancy study. The CDR3 bases are TGTGCCAGTACAGGGAGTAATTCACCCCTCCACTTT. Its translation: CASTGSNSPLHF. The full variable domain, with the rest looked up from reference TRBV7-9 and TRBJ1-6, is DTGVSQNPRHKITKRGQNVTFRCDPISEHNRLYWYRQTLGQGPEFLTYFQNEAQLEKSRLLSDRFSAERPKGSFSTLEIQRTEQGDSAMYLCASTGSNSPLHFGNGTRLTVT.